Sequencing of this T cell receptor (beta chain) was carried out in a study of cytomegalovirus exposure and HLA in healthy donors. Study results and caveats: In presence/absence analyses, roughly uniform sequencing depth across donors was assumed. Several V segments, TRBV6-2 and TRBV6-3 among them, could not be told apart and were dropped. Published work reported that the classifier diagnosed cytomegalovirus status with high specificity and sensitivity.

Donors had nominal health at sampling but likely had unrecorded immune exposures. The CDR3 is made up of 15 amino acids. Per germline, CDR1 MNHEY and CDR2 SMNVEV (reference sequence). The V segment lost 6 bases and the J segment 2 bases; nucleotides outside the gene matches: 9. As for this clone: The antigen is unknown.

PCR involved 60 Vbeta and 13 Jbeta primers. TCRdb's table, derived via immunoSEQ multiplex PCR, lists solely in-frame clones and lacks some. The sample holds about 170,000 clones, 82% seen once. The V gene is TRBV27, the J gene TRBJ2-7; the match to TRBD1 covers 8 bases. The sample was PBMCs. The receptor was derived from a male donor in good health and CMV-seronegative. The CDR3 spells CASRRHPGQAYEQYF. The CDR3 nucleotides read TGTGCCAGCAGGCGCCACCCGGGACAGGCCTACGAGCAGTACTTC.